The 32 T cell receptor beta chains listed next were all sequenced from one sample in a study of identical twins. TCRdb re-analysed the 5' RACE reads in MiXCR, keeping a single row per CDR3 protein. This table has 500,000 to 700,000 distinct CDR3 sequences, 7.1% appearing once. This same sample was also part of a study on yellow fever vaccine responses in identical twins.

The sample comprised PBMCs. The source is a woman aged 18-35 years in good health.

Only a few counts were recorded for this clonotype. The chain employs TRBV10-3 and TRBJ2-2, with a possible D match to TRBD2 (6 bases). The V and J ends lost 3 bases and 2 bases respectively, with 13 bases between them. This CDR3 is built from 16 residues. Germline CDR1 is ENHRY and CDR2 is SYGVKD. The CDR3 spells CAISDIMGGNTGELFF. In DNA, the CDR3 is TGTGCCATCAGTGACATAATGGGAGGAAACACCGGGGAGCTGTTTTTT.

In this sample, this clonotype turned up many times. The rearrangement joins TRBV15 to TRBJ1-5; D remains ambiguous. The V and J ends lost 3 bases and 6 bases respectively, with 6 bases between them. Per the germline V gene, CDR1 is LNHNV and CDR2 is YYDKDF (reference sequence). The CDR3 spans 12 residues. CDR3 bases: TGTGCCACCAGCAGGGCGGGTCAGCCCCAGCATTTT. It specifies CATSRAGQPQHF. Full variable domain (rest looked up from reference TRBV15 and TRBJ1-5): DAMVIQNPRYQVTQFGKPVTLSCSQTLNHNVMYWYQQKSSQAPKLLFHYYDKDFNNEADTPDNFQSRRPNTSFCFLDIRSPGLGDTAMYLCATSRAGQPQHFGDGTRLSIL.

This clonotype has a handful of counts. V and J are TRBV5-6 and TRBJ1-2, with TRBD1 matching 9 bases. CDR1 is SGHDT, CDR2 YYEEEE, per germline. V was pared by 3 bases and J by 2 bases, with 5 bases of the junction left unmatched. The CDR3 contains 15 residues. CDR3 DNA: TGTGCCAGCAGCTCTGGGGACAGGGAAAACTATGGCTACACCTTC. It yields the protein CASSSGDRENYGYTF.

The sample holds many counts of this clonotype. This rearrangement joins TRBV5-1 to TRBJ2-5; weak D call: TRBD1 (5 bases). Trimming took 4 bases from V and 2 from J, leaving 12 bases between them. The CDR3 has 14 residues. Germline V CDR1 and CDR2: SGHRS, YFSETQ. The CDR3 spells CASSRDGQQETQYF. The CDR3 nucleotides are TGCGCCAGCAGCAGAGACGGACAACAAGAGACCCAGTACTTC.

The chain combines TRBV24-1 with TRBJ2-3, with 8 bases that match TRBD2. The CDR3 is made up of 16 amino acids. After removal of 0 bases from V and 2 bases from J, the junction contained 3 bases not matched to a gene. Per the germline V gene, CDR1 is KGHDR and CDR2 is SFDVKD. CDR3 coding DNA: TGTGCCACCAGTGATTTGAGCGGGAGCTTCACAGATACGCAGTATTTT. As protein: CATSDLSGSFTDTQYF.

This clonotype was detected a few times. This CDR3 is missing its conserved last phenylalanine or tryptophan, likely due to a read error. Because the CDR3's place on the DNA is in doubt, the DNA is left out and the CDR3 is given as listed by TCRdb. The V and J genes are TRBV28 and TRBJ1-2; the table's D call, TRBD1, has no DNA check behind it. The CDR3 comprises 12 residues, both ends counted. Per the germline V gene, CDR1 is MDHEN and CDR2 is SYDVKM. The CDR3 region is CASTSGTGDPIL.

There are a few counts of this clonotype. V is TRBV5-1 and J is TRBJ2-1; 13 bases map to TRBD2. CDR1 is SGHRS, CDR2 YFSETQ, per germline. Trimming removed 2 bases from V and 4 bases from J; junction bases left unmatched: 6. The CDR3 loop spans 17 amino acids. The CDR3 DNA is TGCGCCAGCAGCTTCTTGACTAGCGGGGGGCCATACAATGAGCAGTTCTTC. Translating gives CASSFLTSGGPYNEQFF.

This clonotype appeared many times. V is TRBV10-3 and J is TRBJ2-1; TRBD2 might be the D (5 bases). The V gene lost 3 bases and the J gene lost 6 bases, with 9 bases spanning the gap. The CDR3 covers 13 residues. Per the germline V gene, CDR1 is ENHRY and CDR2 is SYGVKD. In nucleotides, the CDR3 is TGTGCCATCAGTGATGACCGGGGCAATGAGCAGTTCTTC. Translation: CAISDDRGNEQFF.

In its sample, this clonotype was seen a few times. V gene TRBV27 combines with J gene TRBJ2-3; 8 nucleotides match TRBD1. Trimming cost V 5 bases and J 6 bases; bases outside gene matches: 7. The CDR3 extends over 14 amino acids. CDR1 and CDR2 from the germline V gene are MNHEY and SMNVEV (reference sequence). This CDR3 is CASSTRTGMDTQYF. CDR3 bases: TGTGCCAGCAGTACCCGGACAGGGATGGATACGCAGTATTTT.

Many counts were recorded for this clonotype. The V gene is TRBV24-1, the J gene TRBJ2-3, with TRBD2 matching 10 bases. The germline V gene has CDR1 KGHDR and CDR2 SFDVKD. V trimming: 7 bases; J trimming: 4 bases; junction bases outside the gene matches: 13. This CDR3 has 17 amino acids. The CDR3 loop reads CATSPTPPSGRSDTQYF. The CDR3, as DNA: TGTGCCACCAGCCCAACCCCTCCTAGCGGGAGATCAGATACGCAGTATTTT.

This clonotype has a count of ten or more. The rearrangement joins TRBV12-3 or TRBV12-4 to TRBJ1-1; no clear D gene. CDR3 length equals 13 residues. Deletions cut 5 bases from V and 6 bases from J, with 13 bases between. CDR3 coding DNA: TGTGCCAGCAGTCCCCTTTTTCATGCTGAAGCTTTCTTT. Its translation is CASSPLFHAEAFF.

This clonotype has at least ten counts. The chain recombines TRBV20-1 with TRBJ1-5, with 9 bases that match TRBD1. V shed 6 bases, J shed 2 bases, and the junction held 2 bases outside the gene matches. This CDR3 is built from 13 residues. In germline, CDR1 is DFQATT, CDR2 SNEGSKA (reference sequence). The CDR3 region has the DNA TGCAGTGCGGACAGGGGTGGCAATCAGCCCCAGCATTTT. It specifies CSADRGGNQPQHF.

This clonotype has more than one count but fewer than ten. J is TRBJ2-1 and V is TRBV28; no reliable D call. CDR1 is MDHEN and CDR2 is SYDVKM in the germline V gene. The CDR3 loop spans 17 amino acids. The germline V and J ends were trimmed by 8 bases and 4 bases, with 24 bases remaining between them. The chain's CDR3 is CASYKVALAEPYNEQFF. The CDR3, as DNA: TGTGCCAGCTATAAAGTGGCCTTAGCCGAACCTTACAATGAGCAGTTCTTC.

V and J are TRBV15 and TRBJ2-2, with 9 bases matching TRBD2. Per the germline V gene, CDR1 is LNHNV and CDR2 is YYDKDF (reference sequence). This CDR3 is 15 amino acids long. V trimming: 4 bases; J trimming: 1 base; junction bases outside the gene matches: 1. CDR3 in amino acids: CATSTSGMNTGELFF. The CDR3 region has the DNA TGTGCCACCAGCACTAGCGGGATGAACACCGGGGAGCTGTTTTTT.

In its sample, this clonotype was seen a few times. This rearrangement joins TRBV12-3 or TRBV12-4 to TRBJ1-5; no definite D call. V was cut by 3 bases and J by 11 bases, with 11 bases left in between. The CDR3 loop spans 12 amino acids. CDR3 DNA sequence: TGTGCCAGCAGTTTTCACTCTTTGGCCCAGCATTTT. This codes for CASSFHSLAQHF.

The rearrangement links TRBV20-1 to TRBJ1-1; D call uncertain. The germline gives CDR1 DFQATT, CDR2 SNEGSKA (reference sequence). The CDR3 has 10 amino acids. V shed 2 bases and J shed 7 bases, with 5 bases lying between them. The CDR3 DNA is TGCAGTGCTAGATCTGGTGAAGCTTTCTTT. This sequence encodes CSARSGEAFF.

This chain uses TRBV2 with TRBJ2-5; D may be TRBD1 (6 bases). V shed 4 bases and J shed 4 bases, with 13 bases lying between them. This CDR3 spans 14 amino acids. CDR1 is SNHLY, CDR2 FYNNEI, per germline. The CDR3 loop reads CASSVQGSLETQYF. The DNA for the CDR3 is TGTGCCAGCAGTGTACAGGGATCCTTAGAGACCCAGTACTTC.

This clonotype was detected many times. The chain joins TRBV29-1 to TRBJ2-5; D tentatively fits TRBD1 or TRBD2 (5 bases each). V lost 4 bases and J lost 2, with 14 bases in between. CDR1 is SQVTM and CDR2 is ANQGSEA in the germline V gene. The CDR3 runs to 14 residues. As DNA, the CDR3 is TGCAGCGTTGCCGAACCGGGACGGCAAGAGACCCAGTACTTC. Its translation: CSVAEPGRQETQYF.

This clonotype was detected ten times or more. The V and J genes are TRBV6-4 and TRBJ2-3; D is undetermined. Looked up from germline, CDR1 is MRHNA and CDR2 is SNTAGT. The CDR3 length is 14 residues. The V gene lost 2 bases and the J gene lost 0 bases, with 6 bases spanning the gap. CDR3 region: CASSDGRSTDTQYF. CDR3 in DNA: TGTGCCAGCAGTGACGGCCGTAGCACAGATACGCAGTATTTT.

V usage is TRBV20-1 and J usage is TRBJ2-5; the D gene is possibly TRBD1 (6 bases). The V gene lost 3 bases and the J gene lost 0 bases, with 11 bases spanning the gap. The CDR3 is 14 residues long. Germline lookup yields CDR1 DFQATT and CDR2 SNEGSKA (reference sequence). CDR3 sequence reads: CSARPGQNQETQYF. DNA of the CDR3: TGCAGTGCTAGGCCCGGACAGAACCAAGAGACCCAGTACTTC.

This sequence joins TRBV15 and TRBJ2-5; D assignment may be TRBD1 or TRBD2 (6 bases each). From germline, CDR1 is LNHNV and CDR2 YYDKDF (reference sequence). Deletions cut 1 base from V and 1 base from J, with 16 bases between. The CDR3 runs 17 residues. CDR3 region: CATSRGSGASSQETQYF. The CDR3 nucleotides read TGTGCCACCAGCAGAGGTTCGGGGGCAAGCTCCCAAGAGACCCAGTACTTC. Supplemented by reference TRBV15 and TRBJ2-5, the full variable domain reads DAMVIQNPRYQVTQFGKPVTLSCSQTLNHNVMYWYQQKSSQAPKLLFHYYDKDFNNEADTPDNFQSRRPNTSFCFLDIRSPGLGDTAMYLCATSRGSGASSQETQYFGPGTRLLVL.

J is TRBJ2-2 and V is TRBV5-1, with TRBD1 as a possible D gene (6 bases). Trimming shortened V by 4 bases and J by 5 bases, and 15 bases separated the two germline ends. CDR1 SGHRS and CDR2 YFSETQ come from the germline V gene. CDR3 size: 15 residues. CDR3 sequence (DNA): TGCGCCAGCAGCATCGGGCAGGGGAGAACCGGGGAGCTGTTTTTT. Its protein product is CASSIGQGRTGELFF.

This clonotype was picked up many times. This chain's CDR3 is CASSYGTVAGANVLTF. The CDR3 DNA reads as TGTGCCAGCAGTTACGGGACAGTGGCTGGGGCCAACGTCCTGACTTTC. The chain has TRBV11-2 and TRBJ2-6; 7 nucleotides match TRBD1. CDR3 length: 16 amino acids. Losses at the gene ends were 6 bases for V and 2 bases for J; bases not matched to a gene: 7. CDR1 is SGHAT, CDR2 FQNNGV, per germline.

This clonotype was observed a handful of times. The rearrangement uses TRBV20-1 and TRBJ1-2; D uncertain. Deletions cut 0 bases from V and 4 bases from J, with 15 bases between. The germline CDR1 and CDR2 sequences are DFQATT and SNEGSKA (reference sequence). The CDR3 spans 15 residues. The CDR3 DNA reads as TGCAGTGCTAGAGATGGGGTGGAGCTTGGCTATGGCTACACCTTC. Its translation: CSARDGVELGYGYTF.

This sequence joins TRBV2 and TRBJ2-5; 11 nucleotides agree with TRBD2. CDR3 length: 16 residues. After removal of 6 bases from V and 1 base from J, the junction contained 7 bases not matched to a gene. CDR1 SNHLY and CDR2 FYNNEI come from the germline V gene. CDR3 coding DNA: TGTGCCAGCAGACGGTCAACTAGCGGGAGCCAAGAGACCCAGTACTTC. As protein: CASRRSTSGSQETQYF. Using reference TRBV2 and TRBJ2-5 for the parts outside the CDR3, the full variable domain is EPEVTQTPSHQVTQMGQEVILRCVPISNHLYFYWYRQILGQKVEFLVSFYNNEISEKSEIFDDQFSVERPDGSNFTLKIRSTKLEDSAMYFCASRRSTSGSQETQYFGPGTRLLVL.

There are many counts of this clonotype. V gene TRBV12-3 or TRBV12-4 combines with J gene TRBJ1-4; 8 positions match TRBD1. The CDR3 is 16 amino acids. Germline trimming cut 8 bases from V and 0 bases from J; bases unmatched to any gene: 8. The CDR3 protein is CASGGGTGPTNEKLFF. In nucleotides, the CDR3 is TGTGCCAGCGGGGGGGGGACAGGTCCAACTAATGAAAAACTGTTTTTT.

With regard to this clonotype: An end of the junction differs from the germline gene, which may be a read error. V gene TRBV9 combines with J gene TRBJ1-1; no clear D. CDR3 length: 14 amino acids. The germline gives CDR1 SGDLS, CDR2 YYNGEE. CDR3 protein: CASSAHRVNIEAFF. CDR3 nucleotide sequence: TGTGCCAGCAGCGCCCACAGAGTGAACATTGAAGCTTTCTTT.

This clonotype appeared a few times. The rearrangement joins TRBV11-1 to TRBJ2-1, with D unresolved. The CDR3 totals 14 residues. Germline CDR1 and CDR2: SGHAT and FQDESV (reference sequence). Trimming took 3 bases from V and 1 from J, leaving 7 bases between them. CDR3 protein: CASSFDDSYNEQFF. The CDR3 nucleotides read TGTGCCAGCAGCTTTGACGATTCCTACAATGAGCAGTTCTTC.

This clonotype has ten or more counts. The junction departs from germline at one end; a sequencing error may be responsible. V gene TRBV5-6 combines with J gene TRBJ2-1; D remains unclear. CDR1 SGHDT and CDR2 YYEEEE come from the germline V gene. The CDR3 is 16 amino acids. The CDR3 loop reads CASSLEISSSHNEQFF. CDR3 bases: TGTGCCAGCAGCTTGGAGATCTCATCCTCCCACAATGAGCAGTTCTTC.

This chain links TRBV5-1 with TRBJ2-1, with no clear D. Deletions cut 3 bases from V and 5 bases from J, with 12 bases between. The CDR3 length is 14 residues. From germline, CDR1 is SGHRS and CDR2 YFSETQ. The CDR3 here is CASSSRPEDNEQFF. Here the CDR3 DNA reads TGCGCCAGCAGCTCAAGACCCGAGGACAATGAGCAGTTCTTC.

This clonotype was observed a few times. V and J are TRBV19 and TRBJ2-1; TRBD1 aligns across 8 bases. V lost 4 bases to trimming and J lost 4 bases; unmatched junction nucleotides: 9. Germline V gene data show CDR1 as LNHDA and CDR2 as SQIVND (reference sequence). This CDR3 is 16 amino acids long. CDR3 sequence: CASSRDRGEFYNEQFF. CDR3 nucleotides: TGTGCCAGTAGTAGAGACAGGGGTGAGTTTTACAATGAGCAGTTCTTC. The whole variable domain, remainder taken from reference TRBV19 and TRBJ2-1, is DGGITQSPKYLFRKEGQNVTLSCEQNLNHDAMYWYRQDPGQGLRLIYYSQIVNDFQKGDIAEGYSVSREKKESFPLTVTSAQKNPTAFYLCASSRDRGEFYNEQFFGPGTRLTVL.

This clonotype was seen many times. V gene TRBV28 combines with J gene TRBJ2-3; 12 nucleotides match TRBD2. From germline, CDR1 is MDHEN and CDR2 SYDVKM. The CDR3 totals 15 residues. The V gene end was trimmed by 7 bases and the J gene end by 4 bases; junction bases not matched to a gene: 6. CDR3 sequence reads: CASKTSGSESDTQYF. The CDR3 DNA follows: TGTGCCAGCAAGACTAGCGGGAGCGAATCAGATACGCAGTATTTT.